There are a few counts of the clone carrying this T cell receptor beta chain. Its antigen is currently unknown. Each diagnosis drew on symptoms, thyroxine, TRAb, thyroid ultrasound and orbital computed tomography findings. From RNA transcripts, TCR beta CDR3 regions were amplified. When the TCR CDR3 underwent first-round RT-PCR, the HTBI primer set was used. TCRdb itself ran the multiplex PCR reads through MiXCR, one entry per CDR3 protein. This sample carries more than 450,000 distinct CDR3 sequences, 14% of them seen once, and the ten largest clones take roughly 14%. This entry is derived from a study of T cells in Graves' hyperthyroidism and ophthalmopathy. This CDR3 region has 14 residues. Germline assignment: CDR1 DFQATT and CDR2 SNEGSKA (reference sequence). Trimming removed 0 bases at V and 8 bases at J, with 16 bases between. Findings and caveats of the study: The blood repertoire included most of the expanded thyroid clonotypes above 0.001.

V and J are TRBV20-1 and TRBJ1-2; D ambiguous. The receptor was derived from a woman aged 40 to 50 with Graves' hyperthyroidism. Sequences were obtained from blood. This CDR3 reads CSARDSSRAGGYTF. The CDR3 region has the DNA TGCAGTGCTAGAGATAGTTCAAGGGCGGGGGGCTACACCTTC.